This TCR beta chain comes out of a study of T cells in narcolepsy. Germline lookup yields CDR1 MNHEY and CDR2 SMNVEV (reference sequence). This CDR3 is 13 amino acids long. Trimming at V came to 5 bases and at J to 6 bases, leaving 3 bases not matched to a gene. This clone occurred a few times. Clones were sequenced by immunoSEQ multiplex PCR, and TCRdb holds only the in-frame ones, with some missing. The table records 27,000 or so clones, 82% of them present only once. This receptor was taken from a human donor with narcolepsy. J is TRBJ1-3 and V is TRBV27; 8 bases map to TRBD1. Sample: CD45RA- memory CD4+ T cells from PBMCs. As DNA, the CDR3 is TGTGCCAGCAGTACGACAGGGGCAAACACCATATATTTT. This encodes CASSTTGANTIYF.